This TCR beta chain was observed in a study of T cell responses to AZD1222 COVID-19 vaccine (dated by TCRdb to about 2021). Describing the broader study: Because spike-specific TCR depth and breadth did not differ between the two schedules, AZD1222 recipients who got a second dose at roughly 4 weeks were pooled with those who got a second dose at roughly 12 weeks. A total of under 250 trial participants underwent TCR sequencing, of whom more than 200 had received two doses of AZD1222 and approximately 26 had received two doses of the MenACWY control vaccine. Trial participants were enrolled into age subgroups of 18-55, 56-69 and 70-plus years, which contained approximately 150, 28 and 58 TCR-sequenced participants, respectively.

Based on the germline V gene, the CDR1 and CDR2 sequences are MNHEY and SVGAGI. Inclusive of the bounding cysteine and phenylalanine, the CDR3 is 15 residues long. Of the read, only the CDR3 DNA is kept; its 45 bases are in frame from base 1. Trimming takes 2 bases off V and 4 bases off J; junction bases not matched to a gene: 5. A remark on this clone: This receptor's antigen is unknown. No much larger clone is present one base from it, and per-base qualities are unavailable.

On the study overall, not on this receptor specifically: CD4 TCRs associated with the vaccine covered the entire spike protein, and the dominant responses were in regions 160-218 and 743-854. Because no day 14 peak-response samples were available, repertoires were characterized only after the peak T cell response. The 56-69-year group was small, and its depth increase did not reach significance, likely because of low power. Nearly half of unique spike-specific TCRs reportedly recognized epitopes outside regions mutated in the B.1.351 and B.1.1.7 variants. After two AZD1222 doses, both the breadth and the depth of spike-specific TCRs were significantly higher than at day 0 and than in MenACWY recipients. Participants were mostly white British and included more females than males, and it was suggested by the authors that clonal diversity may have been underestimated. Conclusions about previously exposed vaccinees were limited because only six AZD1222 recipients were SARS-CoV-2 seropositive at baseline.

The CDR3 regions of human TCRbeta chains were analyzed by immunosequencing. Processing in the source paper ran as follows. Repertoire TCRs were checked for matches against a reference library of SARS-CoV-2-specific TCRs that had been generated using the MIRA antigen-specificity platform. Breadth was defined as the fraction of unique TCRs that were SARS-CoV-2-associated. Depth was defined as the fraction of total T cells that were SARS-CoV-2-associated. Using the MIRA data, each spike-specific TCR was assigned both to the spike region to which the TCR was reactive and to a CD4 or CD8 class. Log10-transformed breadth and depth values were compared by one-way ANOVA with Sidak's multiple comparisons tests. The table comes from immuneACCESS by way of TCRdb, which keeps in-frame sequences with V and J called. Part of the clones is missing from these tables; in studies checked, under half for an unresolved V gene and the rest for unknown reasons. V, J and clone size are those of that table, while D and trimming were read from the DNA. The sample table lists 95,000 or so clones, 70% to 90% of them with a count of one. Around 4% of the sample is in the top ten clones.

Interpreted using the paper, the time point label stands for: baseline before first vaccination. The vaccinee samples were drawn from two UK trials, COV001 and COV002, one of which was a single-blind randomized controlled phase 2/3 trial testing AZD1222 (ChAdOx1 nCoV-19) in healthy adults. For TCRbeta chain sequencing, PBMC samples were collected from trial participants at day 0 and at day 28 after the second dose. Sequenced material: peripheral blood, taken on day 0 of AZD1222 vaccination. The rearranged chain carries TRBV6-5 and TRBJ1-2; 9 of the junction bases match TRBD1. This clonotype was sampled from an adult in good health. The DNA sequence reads TGTGCCAGCAGTTACCTAGTACAGGGGGCCTATGGCTACACCTTC. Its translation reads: CASSYLVQGAYGYTF.